This record concerns one TCR beta chain sequence. The sample holds a few counts of this clone. Its binding antigen is unknown. Qualities for individual bases were not recorded, and no much larger clone is one base off. From the cysteine up to the phenylalanine, the CDR3 has a length of 15 residues. Here the CDR3 DNA is all that survives: 45 bases in frame from base 1. CDR1 SGHRS and CDR2 YFSETQ were looked up in the germline V gene. At the junction V is shortened by 3 bases and J by 0 bases; bases outside the gene matches: 4. The meaning of the sample's time point label: cycle 2 day 1 (C2D1) of nivolumab. Relapse after autologous stem cell transplantation had occurred in all trial patients, and cohorts A, B and C were distinguished by prior brentuximab vedotin exposure. The trial cohort comprised around 60 patients with relapsed/refractory classical Hodgkin lymphoma whose best overall responses were complete response, partial response or progressive disease. Single-agent nivolumab was administered to trial patients in the multi-cohort phase II CheckMate 205 trial. An independent review committee assessed best overall response using the 2007 International Working Group response criteria. Trial PBMCs were collected just before the start of nivolumab (C1D1) and during therapy at cycle 2 day 1 and cycle 4 day 1. After peripheral blood was drawn into 8 mL Vacutainer Cell Preparation Tubes, PBMCs were isolated by centrifugation and then cryopreserved.

This record belongs to a study of PD-1 blockade in classical Hodgkin lymphoma (dated by TCRdb to about 2020). Notes on the research overall: Nivolumab dosing was 3 mg/kg intravenously every 2 weeks, continuing until either disease progression or unacceptable toxicity. The study used CyTOF and TCR beta sequencing to define a peripheral blood immune signature of response to PD-1 blockade in classical Hodgkin lymphoma.

Genomic DNA was extracted with the Qiagen DNeasy kit from unsorted PBMCs and from negatively selected CD4+ and CD8+ fractions. TCR beta CDR3 regions were amplified by immunoSEQ multiplex PCR using primers annealing to V and J segments. A synthetic immune receptor repertoire was used to minimize amplification bias, and any remaining bias was removed computationally after sequencing. In the paper's pipeline: Repertoire diversity was quantified as the Shannon entropy index using custom Python scripts. Unsorted, CD4+ and CD8+ repertoires were examined separately, except in combined analyses, for which CD4+ and CD8+ sequences were merged in silico. A clone was considered expanded if an increase in frequency of at least 2-fold after treatment relative to C1D1 was found, and a pseudocount of 0.5 was applied to clones undetected at baseline. Singleton clones were defined as clones with 0 or 1 copy at C1D1, and non-singleton clones were defined as clones with 2 or more copies. Clones expanded in unsorted samples were annotated as CD4+, CD8+ or unknown by matching protein sequences in sorted samples from the same patient. Diversity changes from C1D1 to C4D1 were tested in paired samples using Wilcoxon tests. TCRdb re-hosts the immuneACCESS table, in-frame sequences only. Its copies lack some clones; in the studies checked, an unresolved V gene accounts for under half of them, and the cause for the rest is not known. D and trimming were read from the DNA, whereas the V and J calls and clone size are those reported in that table. Present in this sample are 29,000 or so clones, about two thirds of which were seen just once. Roughly 15% of the sample is in the top ten clones.

Overall results and qualifications from the work: The study was restricted to a single clinical trial cohort, and the causes of repertoire differences, possibly disease activity or prior therapy, were left undefined. Among trial patients, those achieving complete response had baseline diversity similar to that of newly diagnosed patients, while diversity was significantly lower in partial responders and progressors. Baseline TCR diversity was reported as lower in newly diagnosed patients than in healthy donors, and lower still in relapsed/refractory patients. CD4+ but not CD8+ TCR diversity rose significantly by C4D1 (p=0.0027 vs p=0.16), most apparent in complete responders (p=0.02). Patients starting nivolumab less than 1 year after ASCT had lower diversity and were excluded from later analyses to avoid confounding by immune reconstitution.

The chain couples TRBV5-1 to TRBJ1-1; TRBD1 aligns with 8 central bases. The sample in question was peripheral blood mononuclear cells (PBMCs), obtained before the second cycle of nivolumab. This TCR was recovered from a human donor with classical Hodgkin lymphoma. CDR3 region: CASSSGTGMNTEAFF. The nucleotides are TGCGCCAGCAGCTCCGGGACAGGCATGAACACTGAAGCTTTCTTT. The full variable domain, completed from the reference TRBV5-1 and TRBJ1-1 proteins outside the CDR3, reads KAGVTQTPRYLIKTRGQQVTLSCSPISGHRSVSWYQQTPGQGLQFLFEYFSETQRNKGNFPGRFSGRQFSNSRSEMNVSTLELGDSALYLCASSSGTGMNTEAFFGQGTRLTVV.